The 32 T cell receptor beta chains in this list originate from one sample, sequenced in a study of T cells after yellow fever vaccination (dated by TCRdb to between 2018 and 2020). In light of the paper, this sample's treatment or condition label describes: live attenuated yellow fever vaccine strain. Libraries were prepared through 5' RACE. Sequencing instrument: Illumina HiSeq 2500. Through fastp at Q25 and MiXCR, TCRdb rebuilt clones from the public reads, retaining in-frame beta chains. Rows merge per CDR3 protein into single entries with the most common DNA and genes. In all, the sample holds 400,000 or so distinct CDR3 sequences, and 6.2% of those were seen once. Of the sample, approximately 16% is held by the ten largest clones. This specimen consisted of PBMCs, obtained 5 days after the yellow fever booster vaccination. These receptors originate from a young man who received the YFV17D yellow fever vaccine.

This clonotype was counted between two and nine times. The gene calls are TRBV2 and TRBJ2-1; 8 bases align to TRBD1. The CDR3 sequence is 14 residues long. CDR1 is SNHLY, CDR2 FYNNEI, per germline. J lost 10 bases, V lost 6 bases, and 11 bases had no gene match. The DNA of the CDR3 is TGTGCCAGCAGGCACCGGGACAGGTTCATCGAGCAGTTCTTC. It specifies CASRHRDRFIEQFF.

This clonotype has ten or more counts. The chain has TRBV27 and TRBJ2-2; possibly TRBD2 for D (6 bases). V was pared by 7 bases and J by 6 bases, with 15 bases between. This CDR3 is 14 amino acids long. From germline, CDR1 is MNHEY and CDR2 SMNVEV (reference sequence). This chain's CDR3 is CASTGGNQAGELFF. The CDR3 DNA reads TGTGCCAGCACCGGGGGAAACCAGGCCGGGGAGCTGTTTTTT.

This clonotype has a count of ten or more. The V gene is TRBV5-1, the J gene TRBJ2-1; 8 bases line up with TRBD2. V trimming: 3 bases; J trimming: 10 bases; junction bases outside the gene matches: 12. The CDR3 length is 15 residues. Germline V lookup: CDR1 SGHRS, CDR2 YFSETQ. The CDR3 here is CASSSRGRSPFEQFF. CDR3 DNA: TGCGCCAGCAGCTCACGCGGGAGGAGCCCCTTCGAGCAGTTCTTC.

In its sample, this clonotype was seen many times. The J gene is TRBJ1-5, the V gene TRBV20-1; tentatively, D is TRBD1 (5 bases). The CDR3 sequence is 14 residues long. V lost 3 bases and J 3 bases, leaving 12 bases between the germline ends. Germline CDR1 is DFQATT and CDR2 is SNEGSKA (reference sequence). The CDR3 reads CSARVGQINQPQHF. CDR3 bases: TGCAGTGCTAGGGTCGGACAAATCAATCAGCCCCAGCATTTT.

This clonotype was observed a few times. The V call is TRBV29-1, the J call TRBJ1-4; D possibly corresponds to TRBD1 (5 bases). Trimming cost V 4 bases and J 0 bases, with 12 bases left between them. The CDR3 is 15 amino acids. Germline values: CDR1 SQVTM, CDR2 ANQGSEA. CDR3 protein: CSVAGDRATNEKLFF. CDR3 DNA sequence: TGCAGCGTTGCGGGGGATAGGGCAACTAATGAAAAACTGTTTTTT.

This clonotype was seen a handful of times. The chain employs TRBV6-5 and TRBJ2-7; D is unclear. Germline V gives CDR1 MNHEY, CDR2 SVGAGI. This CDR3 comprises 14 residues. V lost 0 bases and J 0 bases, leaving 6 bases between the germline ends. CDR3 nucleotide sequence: TGTGCCAGCAGTTACTCGTCCGCCTCCTACGAGCAGTACTTC. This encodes CASSYSSASYEQYF.

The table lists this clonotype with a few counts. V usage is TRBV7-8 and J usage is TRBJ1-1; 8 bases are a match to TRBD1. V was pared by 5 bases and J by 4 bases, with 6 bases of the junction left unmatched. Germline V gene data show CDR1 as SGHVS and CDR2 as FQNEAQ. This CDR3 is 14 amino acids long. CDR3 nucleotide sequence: TGTGCCAGCAGCCAGGACAGGGTTGGCACTGAAGCTTTCTTT. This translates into CASSQDRVGTEAFF. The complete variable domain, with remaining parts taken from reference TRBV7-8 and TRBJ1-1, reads GAGVSQSPRYKVAKRGQDVALRCDPISGHVSLFWYQQALGQGPEFLTYFQNEAQLDKSGLPSDRFFAERPEGSVSTLKIQRTQQEDSAVYLCASSQDRVGTEAFFGQGTRLTVV.

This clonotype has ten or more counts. CDR3 amino acids: CAISDSSRDQPQHF. For the CDR3, the DNA is TGTGCCATCAGTGATAGTAGTAGGGACCAGCCCCAGCATTTT. This rearrangement joins TRBV10-3 to TRBJ1-5; TRBD1 might be the D (5 bases). The CDR3 spans 14 residues. The V end was cut by 3 bases, the J end by 7 bases, with 13 bases between. Germline lookup yields CDR1 ENHRY and CDR2 SYGVKD.

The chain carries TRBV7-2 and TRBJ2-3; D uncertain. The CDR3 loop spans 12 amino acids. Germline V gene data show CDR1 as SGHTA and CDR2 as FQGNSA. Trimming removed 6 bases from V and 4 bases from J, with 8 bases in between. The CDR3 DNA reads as TGTGCCAGCAGAGGAGTTTCAGATACGCAGTATTTT. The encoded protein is CASRGVSDTQYF.

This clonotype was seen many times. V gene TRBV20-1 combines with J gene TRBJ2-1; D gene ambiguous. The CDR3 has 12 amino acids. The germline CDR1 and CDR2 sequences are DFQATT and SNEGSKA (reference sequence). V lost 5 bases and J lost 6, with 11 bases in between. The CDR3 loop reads CSASIRTNEQFF. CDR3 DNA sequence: TGCAGTGCTTCTATCAGGACCAATGAGCAGTTCTTC.

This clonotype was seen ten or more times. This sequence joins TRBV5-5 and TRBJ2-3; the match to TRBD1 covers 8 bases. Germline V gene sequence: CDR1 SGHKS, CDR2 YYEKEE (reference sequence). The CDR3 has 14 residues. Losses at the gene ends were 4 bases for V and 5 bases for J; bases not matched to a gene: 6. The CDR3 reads CASSHGQGVDTQYF. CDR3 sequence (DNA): TGTGCCAGCAGCCACGGACAGGGCGTAGATACGCAGTATTTT.

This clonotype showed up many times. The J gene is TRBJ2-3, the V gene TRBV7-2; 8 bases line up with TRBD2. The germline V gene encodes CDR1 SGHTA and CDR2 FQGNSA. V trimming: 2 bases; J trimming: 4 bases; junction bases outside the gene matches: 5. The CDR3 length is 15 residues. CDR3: CASSLTAGGADTQYF. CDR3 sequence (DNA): TGTGCCAGCAGCTTAACTGCGGGAGGCGCAGATACGCAGTATTTT. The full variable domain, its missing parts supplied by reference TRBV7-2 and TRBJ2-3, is GAGVSQSPSNKVTEKGKDVELRCDPISGHTALYWYRQSLGQGLEFLIYFQGNSAPDKSGLPSDRFSAERTGGSVSTLTIQRTQQEDSAVYLCASSLTAGGADTQYFGPGTRLTVL.

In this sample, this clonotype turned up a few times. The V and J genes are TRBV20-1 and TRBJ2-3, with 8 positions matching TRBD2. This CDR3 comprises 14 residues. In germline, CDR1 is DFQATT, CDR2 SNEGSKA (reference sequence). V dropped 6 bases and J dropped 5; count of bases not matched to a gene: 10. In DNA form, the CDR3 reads TGCAGTGCCCCCACGGCGGGAGGCAAAGATACGCAGTATTTT. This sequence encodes CSAPTAGGKDTQYF.

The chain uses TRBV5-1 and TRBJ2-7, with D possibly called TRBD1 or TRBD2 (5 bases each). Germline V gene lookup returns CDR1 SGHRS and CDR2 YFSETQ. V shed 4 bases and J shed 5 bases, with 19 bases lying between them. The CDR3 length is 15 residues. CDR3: CASSTSGTPFDEQYF. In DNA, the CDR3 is TGCGCCAGCAGCACCTCCGGGACCCCATTCGACGAGCAGTACTTC.

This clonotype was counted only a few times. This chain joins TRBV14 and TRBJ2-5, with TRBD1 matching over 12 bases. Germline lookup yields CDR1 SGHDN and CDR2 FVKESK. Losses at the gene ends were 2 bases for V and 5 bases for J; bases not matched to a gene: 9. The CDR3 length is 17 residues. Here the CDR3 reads CASSQTLGTGGRETQYF. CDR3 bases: TGTGCCAGCAGCCAAACGCTCGGGACAGGGGGCCGGGAGACCCAGTACTTC. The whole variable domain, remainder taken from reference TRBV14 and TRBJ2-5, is EAGVTQFPSHSVIEKGQTVTLRCDPISGHDNLYWYRRVMGKEIKFLLHFVKESKQDESGMPNNRFLAERTGGTYSTLKVQPAELEDSGVYFCASSQTLGTGGRETQYFGPGTRLLVL.

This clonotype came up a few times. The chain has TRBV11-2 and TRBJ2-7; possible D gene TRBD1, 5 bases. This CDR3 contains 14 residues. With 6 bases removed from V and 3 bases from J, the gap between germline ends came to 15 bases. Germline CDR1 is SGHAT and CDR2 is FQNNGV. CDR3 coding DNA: TGTGCCAGCAGAGGTCAAGACAGCCACTACGAGCAGTACTTC. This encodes CASRGQDSHYEQYF.

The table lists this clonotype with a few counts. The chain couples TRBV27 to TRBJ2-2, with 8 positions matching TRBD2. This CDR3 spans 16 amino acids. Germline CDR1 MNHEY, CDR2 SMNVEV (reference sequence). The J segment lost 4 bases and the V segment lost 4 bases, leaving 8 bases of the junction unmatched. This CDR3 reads CASSSRGGLGTGELFF. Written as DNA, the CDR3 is TGTGCCAGCAGTTCCCGGGGGGGTTTAGGCACCGGGGAGCTGTTTTTT.

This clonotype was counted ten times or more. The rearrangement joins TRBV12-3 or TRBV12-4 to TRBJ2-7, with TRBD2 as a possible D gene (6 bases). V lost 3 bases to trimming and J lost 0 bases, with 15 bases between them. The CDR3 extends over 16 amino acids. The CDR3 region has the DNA TGTGCCAGCAGTTTTACCGGTAGCGGCTTCTCCTACGAGCAGTACTTC. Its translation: CASSFTGSGFSYEQYF.

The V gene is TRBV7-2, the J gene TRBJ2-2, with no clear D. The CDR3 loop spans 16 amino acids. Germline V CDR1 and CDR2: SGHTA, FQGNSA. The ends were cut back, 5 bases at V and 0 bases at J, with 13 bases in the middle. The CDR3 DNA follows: TGTGCCAGCAGCCCCGAGCCGCTACCGAACACCGGGGAGCTGTTTTTT. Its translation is CASSPEPLPNTGELFF.

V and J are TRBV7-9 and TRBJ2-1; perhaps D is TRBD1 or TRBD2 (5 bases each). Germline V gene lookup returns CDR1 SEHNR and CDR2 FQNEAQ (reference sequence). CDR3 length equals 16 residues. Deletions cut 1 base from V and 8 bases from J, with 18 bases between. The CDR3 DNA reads TGTGCCAGCAGCTTAGAGCTGGGGGTAACCTTGGATGAGCAGTTCTTC. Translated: CASSLELGVTLDEQFF.

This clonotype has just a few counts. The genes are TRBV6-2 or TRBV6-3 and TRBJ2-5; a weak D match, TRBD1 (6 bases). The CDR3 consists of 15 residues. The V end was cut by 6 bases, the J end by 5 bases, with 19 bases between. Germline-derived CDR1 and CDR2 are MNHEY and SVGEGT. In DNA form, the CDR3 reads TGTGCCAGCAGGCCGAAAACAGGGCCAACCGAGACCCAGTACTTC. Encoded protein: CASRPKTGPTETQYF.

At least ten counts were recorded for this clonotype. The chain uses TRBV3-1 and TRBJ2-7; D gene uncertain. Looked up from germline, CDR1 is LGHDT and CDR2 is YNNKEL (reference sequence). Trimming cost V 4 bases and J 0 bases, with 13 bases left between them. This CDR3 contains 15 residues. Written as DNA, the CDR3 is TGTGCCAGCAGCCCGGGTCTCCGGAGCTCCTACGAGCAGTACTTC. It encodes CASSPGLRSSYEQYF.

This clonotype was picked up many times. The CDR3 spells CASALRGETQYF. Written as DNA, the CDR3 is TGCGCCAGCGCTCTGAGGGGTGAGACCCAGTACTTC. V gene TRBV5-1 combines with J gene TRBJ2-5; D assignment may be TRBD1 or TRBD2 (5 bases each). The V and J ends lost 7 bases and 5 bases respectively, with 12 bases between them. In germline, CDR1 is SGHRS, CDR2 YFSETQ. CDR3 length equals 12 residues.

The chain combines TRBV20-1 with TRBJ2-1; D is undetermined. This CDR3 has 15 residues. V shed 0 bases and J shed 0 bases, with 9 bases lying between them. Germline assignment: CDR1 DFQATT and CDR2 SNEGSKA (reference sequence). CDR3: CSARDQEISYNEQFF. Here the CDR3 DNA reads TGCAGTGCTAGAGATCAGGAGATCTCCTACAATGAGCAGTTCTTC.

The CDR3 loop is CASSKTRAGETQYF. Here the CDR3 DNA reads TGTGCCAGCAGTAAGACCAGGGCCGGGGAGACCCAGTACTTC. V gene TRBV2 combines with J gene TRBJ2-5; a weak D match, TRBD1 (5 bases). The CDR3 extends over 14 amino acids. Between the trimmed V and J ends, which lost 5 bases and 5 bases, there was a span of 15 bases. Per germline, CDR1 SNHLY and CDR2 FYNNEI.

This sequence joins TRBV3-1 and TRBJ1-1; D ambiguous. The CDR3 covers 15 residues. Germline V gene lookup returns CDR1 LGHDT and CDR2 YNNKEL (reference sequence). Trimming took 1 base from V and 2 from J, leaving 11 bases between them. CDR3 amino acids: CASSQGVVGNTEAFF. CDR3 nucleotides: TGTGCCAGCAGCCAAGGGGTGGTGGGCAACACTGAAGCTTTCTTT.

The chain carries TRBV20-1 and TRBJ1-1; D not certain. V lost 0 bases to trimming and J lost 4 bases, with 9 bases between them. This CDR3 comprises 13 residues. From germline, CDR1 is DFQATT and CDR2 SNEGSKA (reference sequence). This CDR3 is CSARDNLSTEAFF. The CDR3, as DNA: TGCAGTGCTAGAGATAACCTAAGCACTGAAGCTTTCTTT.

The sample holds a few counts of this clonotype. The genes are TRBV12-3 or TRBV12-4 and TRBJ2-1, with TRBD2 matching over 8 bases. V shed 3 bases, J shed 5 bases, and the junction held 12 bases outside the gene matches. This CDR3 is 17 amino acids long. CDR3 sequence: CASSFRPLAGRDNEQFF. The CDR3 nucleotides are TGTGCCAGCAGTTTCCGTCCTCTAGCGGGCCGGGACAATGAGCAGTTCTTC.

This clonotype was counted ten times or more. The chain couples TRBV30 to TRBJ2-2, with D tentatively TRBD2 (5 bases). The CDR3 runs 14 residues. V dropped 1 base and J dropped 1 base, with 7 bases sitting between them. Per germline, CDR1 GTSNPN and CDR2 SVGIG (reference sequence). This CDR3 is CAWSGTLNTGELFF. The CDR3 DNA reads TGTGCCTGGAGTGGGACTCTGAACACCGGGGAGCTGTTTTTT.

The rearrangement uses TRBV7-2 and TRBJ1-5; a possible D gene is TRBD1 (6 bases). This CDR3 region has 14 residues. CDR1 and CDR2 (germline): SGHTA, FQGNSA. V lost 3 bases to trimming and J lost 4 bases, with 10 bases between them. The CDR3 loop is CASSLDSINQPQHF. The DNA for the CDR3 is TGTGCCAGCAGCTTGGACAGTATTAATCAGCCCCAGCATTTT.

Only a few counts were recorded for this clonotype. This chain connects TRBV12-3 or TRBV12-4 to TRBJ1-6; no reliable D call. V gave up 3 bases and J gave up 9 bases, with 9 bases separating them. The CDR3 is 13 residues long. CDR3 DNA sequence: TGTGCCAGCAGTTTGTGGGAGAGTTCACCCCTCCACTTT. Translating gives CASSLWESSPLHF.

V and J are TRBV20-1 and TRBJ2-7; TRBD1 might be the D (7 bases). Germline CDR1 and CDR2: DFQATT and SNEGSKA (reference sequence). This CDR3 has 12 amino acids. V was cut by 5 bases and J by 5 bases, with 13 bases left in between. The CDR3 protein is CSAGQGGNEQYF. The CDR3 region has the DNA TGCAGTGCTGGCCAGGGGGGAAACGAGCAGTACTTC.